These 4 T cell receptor beta chains were sequenced from one sample in a study of tumor and adjacent non-tumor tissue in lung cancer. A modified ARM-PCR protocol with three rounds of nested PCR amplified TCRbeta. TCRdb passed the multiplex PCR reads through MiXCR, listing each CDR3 protein once. The table includes about 120,000 distinct CDR3 sequences, under 90% detected once. This sample's RNA came from whole unsorted tissue. Sequencing was done on a sample of lung tumor tissue. The receptors stem from a man in his 70s with non-small cell lung cancer.

With regard to this clonotype: No conserved phenylalanine or tryptophan is present at the end of the CDR3, so a read error is the likely explanation. This sequence joins TRBV4-3 and TRBJ2-7; maybe TRBD1 (6 bases). Germline assignment: CDR1 LGHNA and CDR2 YSLEER. CDR3 length: 15 amino acids. DNA for the CDR3: TGTGCCAGCAGCCGCCCGACGGGGACACCTCCCGAGCAGTACCTC. As protein: CASSRPTGTPPEQYL.

This clonotype has ten or more counts. This chain uses TRBV29-1 with TRBJ2-1, with D perhaps matching TRBD2 (5 bases). V dropped 7 bases and J dropped 5 bases, with 9 bases sitting between them. The germline V gene encodes CDR1 SQVTM and CDR2 ANQGSEA. The CDR3 sequence is 11 residues long. The CDR3 DNA reads TGCAGCGGGTGGACTGACAATGAGCAGTTCTTC. As protein: CSGWTDNEQFF.

Concerning this clonotype itself: The CDR3 does not close with the conserved phenylalanine or tryptophan, likely indicating a read error. The chain joins TRBV28 to TRBJ1-1, with TRBD1 matching 8 bases. This CDR3 contains 16 residues. V trimming: 10 bases; J trimming: 2 bases; junction bases outside the gene matches: 15. The germline V gene has CDR1 MDHEN and CDR2 SYDVKM. The CDR3 spells CATIHLLRGLNTEAFL. The CDR3 DNA reads as TGTGCCACCATCCATTTACTCAGGGGGCTCAACACTGAAGCTTTCTTA.

In regard to this clonotype: Because the CDR3 is missing its conserved closing phenylalanine or tryptophan, this is likely a read error. This chain connects TRBV6-1 to TRBJ2-3; a weak D match, TRBD2 (6 bases). The CDR3 totals 15 residues. The germline V gene has CDR1 MNHNS and CDR2 SASEGT. The chain's CDR3 is CANSTPRGSRDTQYL. In nucleotides, the CDR3 is TGTGCCAACAGTACCCCCCGGGGGAGCAGAGATACGCAGTATTTG.